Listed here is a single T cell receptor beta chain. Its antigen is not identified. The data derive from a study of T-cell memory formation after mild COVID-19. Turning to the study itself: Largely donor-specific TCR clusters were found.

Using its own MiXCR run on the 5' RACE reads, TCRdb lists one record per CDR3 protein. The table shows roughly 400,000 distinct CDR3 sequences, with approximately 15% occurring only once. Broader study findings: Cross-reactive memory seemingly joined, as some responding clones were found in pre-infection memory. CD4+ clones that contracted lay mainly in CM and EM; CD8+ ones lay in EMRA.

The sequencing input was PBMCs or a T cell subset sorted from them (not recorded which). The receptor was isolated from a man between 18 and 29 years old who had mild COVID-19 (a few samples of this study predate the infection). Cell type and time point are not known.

The CDR3, as DNA: TGTGCCAGCAGCGCGAGCGGGGGTATAGAGCAGTACTTC. Its translation is CASSASGGIEQYF. This chain uses TRBV11-2 with TRBJ2-7; 8 positions match TRBD2. Trimming at V came to 5 bases and at J to 7 bases, leaving 7 bases not matched to a gene. Germline V lookup: CDR1 SGHAT, CDR2 FQNNGV. This CDR3 region has 13 residues.